The 20 T cell receptor beta chains presented below share a single source sample, sequenced in a study of CD8 T cells in ankylosing spondylitis (dated by TCRdb to 2016 to 2017). Receptors were amplified or captured by 5' RACE. Reads for this sample came from an Illumina HiSeq 2500. Using fastp trimming at Q25 and MiXCR clonotype assembly, TCRdb reanalyzed the public sequencing data and kept in-frame beta chains. Entries that share a CDR3 protein sequence are merged under the most common genes and DNA. This sample comprises about 250,000 distinct CDR3 sequences, roughly a third of them detected only once. The top ten constitute about 4% of the sample. The material sequenced was blood, either unsorted or a sorted T cell fraction (not recorded which). The receptors shown here come from a male donor with ankylosing spondylitis or in good health (not recorded which).

The chain joins TRBV20-1 to TRBJ1-2; unclear D gene. The CDR3 is 12 amino acids. CDR1 DFQATT and CDR2 SNEGSKA come from the germline V gene (reference sequence). The ends were cut back, 6 bases at V and 8 bases at J, with 16 bases in the middle. CDR3 amino acids: CSASTTLRGYTF. The DNA for the CDR3 is TGCAGTGCCTCGACAACCTTGAGAGGCTACACCTTC.

The chain uses TRBV20-1 and TRBJ2-1; D is unresolved. The V gene lost 6 bases and the J gene lost 8 bases, with 8 bases spanning the gap. The germline gives CDR1 DFQATT, CDR2 SNEGSKA (reference sequence). The CDR3 is made up of 10 amino acids. The CDR3 coding sequence is TGCAGTGCCCTTAGGCATGAGCAGTTCTTC. Its translation is CSALRHEQFF.

The CDR3 nucleotides are TGTGCCAGCAGTTTTGAAGTACAGGGTACGCAGTATTTT. As protein: CASSFEVQGTQYF. V gene TRBV28 combines with J gene TRBJ2-3; a weak D match, TRBD1 (6 bases). Trimming removed 3 bases from V and 8 bases from J, with 12 bases in between. The germline CDR1 and CDR2 sequences are MDHEN and SYDVKM. The CDR3 is 13 amino acids.

J is TRBJ2-1 and V is TRBV14; D call uncertain. The CDR3 runs to 16 residues. CDR1 is SGHDN and CDR2 is FVKESK in the germline V gene. V was shortened by 3 bases and J by 1 base, with 13 bases between the two germline ends. CDR3 residues: CASSHHRFGSYNEQFF. CDR3 DNA sequence: TGTGCCAGCAGCCACCACAGATTCGGGTCCTACAATGAGCAGTTCTTC. Complete variable domain (other parts from reference TRBV14 and TRBJ2-1): EAGVTQFPSHSVIEKGQTVTLRCDPISGHDNLYWYRRVMGKEIKFLLHFVKESKQDESGMPNNRFLAERTGGTYSTLKVQPAELEDSGVYFCASSHHRFGSYNEQFFGPGTRLTVL.

The chain employs TRBV7-8 and TRBJ2-7; 8 bases match TRBD1. Germline assignment: CDR1 SGHVS and CDR2 FQNEAQ. The CDR3 consists of 13 residues. Trimming at V came to 3 bases and at J to 5 bases, leaving 3 bases not matched to a gene. The CDR3 DNA reads TGTGCCAGCAGCTTGGACAGGGACAACGAGCAGTACTTC. Its protein product is CASSLDRDNEQYF.

This sequence joins TRBV27 and TRBJ1-1, with 9 bases fitting TRBD1. This CDR3 has 17 amino acids. Per germline, CDR1 MNHEY and CDR2 SMNVEV (reference sequence). J was trimmed by 4 bases and V by 5 bases; bases with no gene match: 14. The CDR3 reads CASSLSPGTGLGTEAFF. The CDR3 nucleotides are TGTGCCAGCAGTCTAAGTCCCGGGACAGGGTTGGGCACTGAAGCTTTCTTT.

The table lists this clonotype with a count of one. The V call is TRBV7-8, the J call TRBJ1-1, with D maybe TRBD1 (6 bases). The CDR3 contains 15 residues. CDR1 and CDR2 (germline): SGHVS, FQNEAQ. Trimming left V 7 bases short and J 5 bases short, with 20 bases between. The CDR3 region is CASTLTRGAWTEAFF. CDR3 nucleotide sequence: TGTGCCAGCACCCTAACGCGGGGGGCTTGGACTGAAGCTTTCTTT. Full variable domain (rest looked up from reference TRBV7-8 and TRBJ1-1): GAGVSQSPRYKVAKRGQDVALRCDPISGHVSLFWYQQALGQGPEFLTYFQNEAQLDKSGLPSDRFFAERPEGSVSTLKIQRTQQEDSAVYLCASTLTRGAWTEAFFGQGTRLTVV.

This clonotype turned up a few times. The chain carries TRBV27 and TRBJ2-1; a possible D gene is TRBD2 (5 bases). The germline V and J ends were trimmed by 6 bases and 0 bases, with 15 bases remaining between them. The germline V gene has CDR1 MNHEY and CDR2 SMNVEV (reference sequence). The CDR3 spans 16 residues. The CDR3 loop is CASRTFRAASYNEQFF. The DNA of the CDR3 is TGTGCCAGCAGGACCTTTAGAGCGGCCTCCTACAATGAGCAGTTCTTC.

The chain has TRBV30 and TRBJ1-5, with unresolved D. Deletions cut 5 bases from V and 10 bases from J, with 15 bases between. The CDR3 consists of 12 residues. Germline V gene sequence: CDR1 GTSNPN, CDR2 SVGIG (reference sequence). DNA of the CDR3: TGTGCCTGGGGCCAGAAATTTCCCCCCCAGCATTTT. It specifies CAWGQKFPPQHF.

The chain couples TRBV29-1 to TRBJ2-5; D gene unclear. Trimming took off 4 bases at V and 0 bases at J, with 9 bases between the two ends. Germline V lookup: CDR1 SQVTM, CDR2 ANQGSEA. The CDR3 is 13 amino acids. As DNA, the CDR3 is TGCAGCGTTGTCGTACCCGACCAAGAGACCCAGTACTTC. Protein sequence: CSVVVPDQETQYF.

This clonotype was counted a few times. The V call is TRBV10-2, the J call TRBJ2-3; perhaps TRBD2 as D (5 bases). Germline CDR1 WSHSY, CDR2 SAAADI. The CDR3 totals 13 residues. The V gene lost 7 bases and the J gene lost 4 bases, with 12 bases spanning the gap. CDR3 protein: CASTGSWADTQYF. The DNA of the CDR3 is TGCGCCAGCACGGGATCCTGGGCAGATACGCAGTATTTT.

The genes are TRBV5-5 and TRBJ2-6; 9 bases fit TRBD1. V was pared by 1 base and J by 4 bases, with 9 bases of the junction left unmatched. The V gene's germline CDR1 is SGHKS and CDR2 YYEKEE (reference sequence). This CDR3 is built from 18 residues. In DNA form, the CDR3 reads TGTGCCAGCAGCTTGACGGTACAGGGGGCGGAGGGGGCCAACGTCCTGACTTTC. Translation: CASSLTVQGAEGANVLTF.

The V call is TRBV5-1, the J call TRBJ1-3; D is undetermined. V was pared by 0 bases and J by 0 bases, with 7 bases between. The CDR3 runs 15 residues. Germline V lookup: CDR1 SGHRS, CDR2 YFSETQ. CDR3 bases: TGCGCCAGCAGCTTGGCTTCTCGCTCTGGAAACACCATATATTTT. Its protein is CASSLASRSGNTIYF.

The chain joins TRBV6-1 to TRBJ2-7, with D perhaps matching TRBD1 (5 bases). The V gene lost 7 bases and the J gene lost 3 bases, with 22 bases spanning the gap. CDR3 length: 16 residues. Germline lookup yields CDR1 MNHNS and CDR2 SASEGT. The CDR3 region has the DNA TGTGCCAGCAATCAGGGTTGGGGCAGGGCGGTCTACGAGCAGTACTTC. This codes for CASNQGWGRAVYEQYF.

The genes are TRBV4-2 and TRBJ1-5; no clear D. Germline loops: CDR1 LGHNA, CDR2 YNFKEQ. Trimming shortened V by 1 base and J by 7 bases, and 8 bases separated the two germline ends. The CDR3 totals 13 residues. The CDR3 sequence: CASSQGARQPQHF. The CDR3 DNA reads TGTGCCAGCAGCCAAGGGGCCCGACAGCCCCAGCATTTT.

The chain combines TRBV9 with TRBJ1-1, with a tentative D call TRBD1 (6 bases). The germline V gene has CDR1 SGDLS and CDR2 YYNGEE. The CDR3 consists of 15 residues. Deletions cut 5 bases from V and 1 base from J, with 15 bases between. The CDR3 coding sequence is TGTGCCAGCAGTCCCCAGGGACATAAGAACACTGAAGCTTTCTTT. Its translation: CASSPQGHKNTEAFF.

This chain uses TRBV7-8 with TRBJ2-7; TRBD1 matches 7 bases. The V segment lost 4 bases and the J segment 0 bases; nucleotides outside the gene matches: 6. Germline V CDR1 and CDR2: SGHVS, FQNEAQ. The CDR3 is 15 residues long. Written as DNA, the CDR3 is TGTGCCAGCAGCTCCACGACAGGGAGCTCCTACGAGCAGTACTTC. Protein product: CASSSTTGSSYEQYF.

This clonotype was detected a few times. The chain employs TRBV12-3 or TRBV12-4 and TRBJ2-5; 8 positions match TRBD2. This CDR3 is built from 15 residues. The V and J ends lost 7 bases and 2 bases, in that order; junction bases with no gene match: 9. In DNA form, the CDR3 reads TGTGCCAGCACAAGAGCGGGGGCCCTACAAGAGACCCAGTACTTC. Translation gives CASTRAGALQETQYF.

In this sample, this clonotype turned up many times. The rearrangement uses TRBV20-1 and TRBJ2-7; 8 bases align to TRBD1. The CDR3 has 14 residues. J was trimmed by 5 bases and V by 3 bases; bases with no gene match: 9. Germline V gene lookup returns CDR1 DFQATT and CDR2 SNEGSKA (reference sequence). The CDR3 reads CSASPRDRFDEQYF. In nucleotides, the CDR3 is TGCAGTGCTAGTCCCCGGGACAGGTTCGACGAGCAGTACTTC.

The chain carries TRBV6-1 and TRBJ2-2, with a tentative D call TRBD1 (6 bases). This CDR3 has 15 amino acids. The germline gives CDR1 MNHNS, CDR2 SASEGT. V was cut by 5 bases and J by 1 base, with 11 bases left in between. This CDR3 is CASSPWTENTGELFF. CDR3 in DNA: TGTGCCAGCAGTCCATGGACAGAGAACACCGGGGAGCTGTTTTTT.